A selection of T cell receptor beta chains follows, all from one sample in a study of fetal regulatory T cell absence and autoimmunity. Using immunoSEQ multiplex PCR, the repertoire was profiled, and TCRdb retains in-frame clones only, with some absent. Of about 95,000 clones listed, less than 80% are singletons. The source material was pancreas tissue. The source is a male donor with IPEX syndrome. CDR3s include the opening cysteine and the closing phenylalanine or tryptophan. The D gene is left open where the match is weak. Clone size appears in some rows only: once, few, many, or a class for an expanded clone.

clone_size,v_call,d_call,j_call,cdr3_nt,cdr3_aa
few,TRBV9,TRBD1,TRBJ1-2,TGTGCCAGCAGTAGCCTTCCAGGGGGCAAATATGGCTACACCTTC,CASSSLPGGKYGYTF
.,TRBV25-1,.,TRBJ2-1,TGTGCCAGCAGTGAAGGGGGCTCCTACAATGAGCAGTTCTTC,CASSEGGSYNEQFF
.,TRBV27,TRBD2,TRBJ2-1,TGTGCCAGCAGTTTACTAGCGGGAGGTAAAAATGAGCAGTTCTTC,CASSLLAGGKNEQFF
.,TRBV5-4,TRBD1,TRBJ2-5,TGTGCCAGCAGCTTAACCGGGACAGCACAAGAGACCCAGTACTTC,CASSLTGTAQETQYF
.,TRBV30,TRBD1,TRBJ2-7,TGTGCCTGGAGTTCAGAGAACTCGACAGGGTACGAGCAGTACTTC,CAWSSENSTGYEQYF
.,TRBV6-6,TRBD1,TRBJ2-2,TGTGCCAGCAGTACGCGACAGGGGCGTGGGGAGCTGTTTTTT,CASSTRQGRGELFF
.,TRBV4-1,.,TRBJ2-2,TGCGCCAGCAGCCAAGGTTTGAGGATGCCAAACACCGGGGAGCTGTTTTTT,CASSQGLRMPNTGELFF
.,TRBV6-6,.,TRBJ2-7,TGTGCCAGCAGTGCCAGCTCCTACGAGCAGTACTTC,CASSASSYEQYF
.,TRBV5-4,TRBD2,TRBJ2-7,TGTGCCAGCAGCTTGCGGCCTAGCGGTGCCTACGAGCAGTACTTC,CASSLRPSGAYEQYF
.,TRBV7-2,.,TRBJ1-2,TGTGCCAGCAGCTGGGGTGGCGCCTATGGCTACACCTTC,CASSWGGAYGYTF
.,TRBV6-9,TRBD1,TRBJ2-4,TGTGCCAGCAGTTGCCCAAGGGGGACAGGGTCAGACATTCAGTACTTC,CASSCPRGTGSDIQYF
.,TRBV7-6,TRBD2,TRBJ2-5,TGTGCCAGCAGCTGGACTAGCGGGGCCCAAGAGACCCAGTACTTC,CASSWTSGAQETQYF
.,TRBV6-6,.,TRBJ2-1,TGTGCCAGCAGCCCCGTCTTTTACAATGAGCAGTTCTTC,CASSPVFYNEQFF
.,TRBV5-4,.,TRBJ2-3,TGTGCCAGCAGCTTACGCGGGAGCACAGATACGCAGTATTTT,CASSLRGSTDTQYF
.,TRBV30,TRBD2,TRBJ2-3,TGTGCCTGGAGTGTGGCTAGCGGTAGCACAGATACGCAGTATTTT,CAWSVASGSTDTQYF
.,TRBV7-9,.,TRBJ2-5,TGTGCCAGCAGCTTAGCGGGAGGATGGAAAGAGACCCAGTACTTC,CASSLAGGWKETQYF
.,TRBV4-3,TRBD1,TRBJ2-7,TGCGCCAGCAGCCAAGCCCGGACAGGGCCCTACGAGCAGTACTTC,CASSQARTGPYEQYF
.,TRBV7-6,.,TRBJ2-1,TGTGCCAGCAGCTTTATGGACTTCTTAGGGGAGCAGTTCTTC,CASSFMDFLGEQFF
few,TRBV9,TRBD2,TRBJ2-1,TGTGCCAGCAGTGGGACTAGCGGGTGGGATGAGCAGTTCTTC,CASSGTSGWDEQFF
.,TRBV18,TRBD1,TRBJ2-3,TGTGCCAGCTCAACCGCCAGGACAGGGGGGGATACGCAGTATTTT,CASSTARTGGDTQYF
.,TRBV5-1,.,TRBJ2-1,TGCGCCAGCAGTTTGAGGGCAGGGTCCTACAATGAGCAGTTCTTC,CASSLRAGSYNEQFF
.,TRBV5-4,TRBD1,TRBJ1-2,TGTGCCAGCAGGCAGGGGGTCCAGCAATTAGGGGGCTACACCTTC,CASRQGVQQLGGYTF
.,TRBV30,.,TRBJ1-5,TGTGCCTGGAGTATGGGGGCGAGTAGCAATCAGCCCCAGCATTTT,CAWSMGASSNQPQHF
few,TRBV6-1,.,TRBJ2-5,TGTGCCAGCAGTGAAGCGGGGGCAGCAGAGACCCAGTACTTC,CASSEAGAAETQYF
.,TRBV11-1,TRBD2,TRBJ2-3,TGTGCCAGCAGCTTAGCAGTACTAGCGGGAGATACGCAGTATTTT,CASSLAVLAGDTQYF
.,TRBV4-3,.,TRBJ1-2,TGCGCCAGCAGCCAAGAAAGGAGTAGAACCGGTGGCTACACCTTC,CASSQERSRTGGYTF
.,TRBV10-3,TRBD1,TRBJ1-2,TGTGCCATCAGTGGGGCGGGACAGAGAAACTATGGCTACACCTTC,CAISGAGQRNYGYTF
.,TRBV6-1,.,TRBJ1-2,TGTGCCAGCAGTGACGAACATTGGATTAACTATGGCTACACCTTC,CASSDEHWINYGYTF
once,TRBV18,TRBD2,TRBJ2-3,TGTGCCAGCTCACCACAGTGGGCGGGAGTTAGCACAGATACGCAGTATTTT,CASSPQWAGVSTDTQYF
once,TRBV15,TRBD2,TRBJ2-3,TGTGCCACCAGTACACTAGCGGGAGGATGGACAGATACGCAGTATTTT,CATSTLAGGWTDTQYF
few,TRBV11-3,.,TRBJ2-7,TGTGCCAGCAGGGGGGGCGCTGCCGACGAGCAGTACTTC,CASRGGAADEQYF
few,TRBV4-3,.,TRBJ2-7,TGCGCCAGCAGCCGTACGGTGCGCTATGAGCAGTACTTC,CASSRTVRYEQYF
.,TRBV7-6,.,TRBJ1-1,TGTGTCAGCAGCTTAGGGGAGAACACTGAAGCTTTCTTT,CVSSLGENTEAFF
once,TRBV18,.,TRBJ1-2,TGTGCCAGCTCACCAACGGGCCTTATTAACTATGGCTACACCTTC,CASSPTGLINYGYTF
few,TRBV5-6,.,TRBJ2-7,TGTGCCAGCACCCGGGGATTTTACGAGCAGTACTTC,CASTRGFYEQYF
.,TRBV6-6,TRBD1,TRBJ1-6,TGTGCCAGCAGTTACTCGACAGGGGGGCAGTCACCCCTCCACTTT,CASSYSTGGQSPLHF
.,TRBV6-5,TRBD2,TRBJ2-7,TGTGCCAGCAGTTACGGGCTAGCGGGGGCCTACGAGCAGTACTTC,CASSYGLAGAYEQYF
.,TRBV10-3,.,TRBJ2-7,TGTGCCATCAGTCCGGGACCTCGCTACGAGCAGTACTTC,CAISPGPRYEQYF
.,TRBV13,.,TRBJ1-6,TGTGCCAGCAGCTTAGCCAGGGATAATTCACCCCTCCACTTT,CASSLARDNSPLHF
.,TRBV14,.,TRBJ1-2,TGTGCCAGCAGCCAAGGCGGAGGCTATGGCTACACCTTC,CASSQGGGYGYTF
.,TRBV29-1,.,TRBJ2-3,TGCAGCGTTGTCACAGTAGGAATTAGCACAGATACGCAGTATTTT,CSVVTVGISTDTQYF
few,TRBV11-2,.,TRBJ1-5,TGTGCCAGCAGCTTAGGTCAGGTTCAGCCCCAGCATTTT,CASSLGQVQPQHF
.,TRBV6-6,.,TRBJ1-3,TGTGCCAGCAGTTACTCGAGCGGTCAGGGTTCAAACACCATATATTTT,CASSYSSGQGSNTIYF
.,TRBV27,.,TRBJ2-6,TGTGCCAGCAGCGAATGGGCTGGGGCCAACGTCCTGACTTTC,CASSEWAGANVLTF
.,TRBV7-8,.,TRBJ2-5,TGTGCCAGCAGCTTAGTAACTAGCTGGGCGGAGACCCAGTACTTC,CASSLVTSWAETQYF
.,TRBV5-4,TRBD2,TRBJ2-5,TGTGCCAGCAGCTTGGCGGGGGGAGAGACCCAGTACTTC,CASSLAGGETQYF
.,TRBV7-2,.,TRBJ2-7,TGTGCCAGCAGCTTAACAAGGGGCCTAACCTACGAGCAGTACTTC,CASSLTRGLTYEQYF
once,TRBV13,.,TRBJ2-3,TGTGCCACCCAAACCGGACCCTCACAAACAGATACGCAGTATTTT,CATQTGPSQTDTQYF
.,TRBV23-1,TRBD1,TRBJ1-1,TGCGCCAGCAGTCAAACAGGGGGCACTGAAGCTTTCTTT,CASSQTGGTEAFF